Presented here are 8 T cell receptor beta chains from one specimen sequenced in a study of Graves' ophthalmopathy and Graves' hyperthyroidism. For repertoire sequencing, the TCR beta CDR3 regions were amplified from RNA transcripts. Scientists carried out first-round RT-PCR using HTBI primers and then a second-round multiplex PCR. From the multiplex PCR reads, TCRdb called clonotypes with MiXCR, one entry per CDR3 protein. This table holds some 39,000 distinct CDR3 sequences, approximately 53% found once. Sample: peripheral blood. The receptors here all came from an adult woman with stable Graves' hyperthyroidism.

This clonotype was found many times. The chain has TRBV19 and TRBJ1-1; D ambiguous. V lost 6 bases and J 1 base, leaving 9 bases between the germline ends. The germline CDR1 and CDR2 sequences are LNHDA and SQIVND (reference sequence). This CDR3 comprises 13 residues. The CDR3: CASRRQGNTEAFF. Written as DNA, the CDR3 is TGTGCCAGTAGGCGGCAAGGGAACACTGAAGCTTTCTTT.

The chain is built from TRBV24-1 and TRBJ2-7; D gene unclear. The V and J ends lost 7 bases and 0 bases respectively, with 6 bases between them. There are 12 residues in the CDR3. In germline, CDR1 is KGHDR, CDR2 SFDVKD. CDR3: CATSGISYEQYF. The CDR3 DNA follows: TGTGCCACCAGCGGCATCTCCTACGAGCAGTACTTC.

The table lists this clonotype with many counts. The V and J genes are TRBV24-1 and TRBJ2-3; TRBD1 agrees at 9 bases. Trimming at V came to 3 bases and at J to 5 bases, leaving 11 bases not matched to a gene. Germline V gene sequence: CDR1 KGHDR, CDR2 SFDVKD. The CDR3 consists of 17 residues. The CDR3 region is CATSDLAGTGNLDTQYF. DNA of the CDR3: TGTGCCACCAGTGATCTTGCCGGGACAGGGAATTTAGATACGCAGTATTTT.

This clonotype was picked up many times. In DNA, the CDR3 is TGTGCCAGCAGTTCCTGGGACAGGGCACTTTCCTACGAGCAGTACTTC. Its translation is CASSSWDRALSYEQYF. V gene TRBV28 combines with J gene TRBJ2-7; 9 nucleotides line up with TRBD1. The V segment lost 4 bases and the J segment 1 base; nucleotides outside the gene matches: 8. The CDR3 length is 16 residues. Per germline, CDR1 MDHEN and CDR2 SYDVKM.

The rearrangement links TRBV10-3 to TRBJ1-2; TRBD1 matches at 9 bases. Per germline, CDR1 ENHRY and CDR2 SYGVKD. V shed 5 bases and J 7 bases; nucleotides not matched to a gene: 5. The CDR3 has 13 residues. DNA of the CDR3: TGTGCCATCAGTTCGGGACAGGGTAGTGGCTACACCTTC. Translating it yields CAISSGQGSGYTF.

The chain is built from TRBV4-1 and TRBJ2-7, with 8 bases lining up with TRBD1. The CDR3 loop spans 13 amino acids. Looked up from germline, CDR1 is MGHRA and CDR2 is YSYEKL. The V and J ends lost 4 bases and 6 bases, in that order; junction bases with no gene match: 5. The CDR3 sequence is CASSRGQGGEQYF. The DNA of the CDR3 is TGCGCCAGCAGCCGAGGACAGGGAGGCGAGCAGTACTTC.

The chain uses TRBV13 and TRBJ2-7; D may be TRBD1 (6 bases). The CDR3 length is 13 residues. The germline V gene encodes CDR1 PRHDT and CDR2 FYEKMQ (reference sequence). Between the trimmed V and J ends, which lost 4 bases and 5 bases, there was a span of 12 bases. The CDR3 DNA reads TGTGCCAGCAGCTCCCCAGGGGTGCACGAGCAGTACTTC. Amino acids: CASSSPGVHEQYF. Full variable domain (missing parts from reference TRBV13 and TRBJ2-7): AAGVIQSPRHLIKEKRETATLKCYPIPRHDTVYWYQQGPGQDPQFLISFYEKMQSDKGSIPDRFSAQQFSDYHSELNMSSLELGDSALYFCASSSPGVHEQYFGPGTRLTVT.

Remarks on this clonotype: The junction shows a germline mismatch at one end, possibly a read error. The genes are TRBV7-9 and TRBJ2-3; 9 bases map to TRBD1. CDR3 length equals 14 residues. Germline loops: CDR1 SEHNR, CDR2 FQNEAQ (reference sequence). The chain's CDR3 is CASSWDRATDTRYF. CDR3 bases: TGTGCCAGCAGCTGGGACAGGGCCACAGATACGCGGTATTTT.